Following are 20 T cell receptor beta chains from one sample sequenced in a study of glioma-infiltrating T cells after dendritic cell vaccination. Generated by immunoSEQ multiplex PCR, the TCRdb table keeps only in-frame clones and is missing some. The sample gives roughly 60,000 clones, about 89% of which show up once; roughly 10% is in the top ten. As for time point: after dendritic cell vaccination, including at tumor progression/relapse. This sample comprised blood, obtained after dendritic cell vaccination. These receptors were taken from a human donor with glioblastoma.

This clone was detected once. An end of the junction does not agree with germline; a read error may underlie this. The chain recombines TRBV7-7 with TRBJ2-7; D is uncertain. Germline CDR1 is SSHAT and CDR2 is FNYEAQ (reference sequence). This CDR3 spans 14 amino acids. The CDR3: CASSLGSVSGEQYF. The CDR3 nucleotides read TGTGCTAGCAGCTTAGGGTCAGTCTCCGGGGAGCAGTACTTC.

Here the CDR3 DNA reads TGCGCCAGCAGACCCGGACAGGGCCTCTACAATGAGCAGTTCTTC. Protein: CASRPGQGLYNEQFF. V is TRBV5-1 and J is TRBJ2-1, with 8 positions matching TRBD1. The CDR3 sequence is 15 residues long. V trimming: 5 bases; J trimming: 3 bases; junction bases outside the gene matches: 7. Germline lookup yields CDR1 SGHRS and CDR2 YFSETQ.

The V call is TRBV7-9, the J call TRBJ1-4; TRBD1 matches at 8 bases. The CDR3 sequence is 15 residues long. Germline V gene lookup returns CDR1 SEHNR and CDR2 FQNEAQ (reference sequence). The ends lost 4 bases at V and 7 bases at J; junction bases unmatched: 8. The CDR3 reads CASSWDGTGLEKLFF. CDR3 DNA: TGTGCCAGCAGCTGGGACGGGACAGGCCTTGAAAAACTGTTTTTT.

The genes are TRBV5-4 and TRBJ1-4; 7 positions agree with TRBD1. CDR3 length equals 14 residues. Trimming at V came to 4 bases and at J to 7 bases, leaving 7 bases not matched to a gene. The germline V gene encodes CDR1 SGHNT and CDR2 YYREEE (reference sequence). In DNA, the CDR3 is TGTGCCAGCAGCGCGACAGGGTTGGGTGAAAAACTGTTTTTT. Translated: CASSATGLGEKLFF.

This clone was counted between two and nine times. The V call is TRBV7-2, the J call TRBJ1-1, with 7 bases aligning to TRBD1. Germline assignment: CDR1 SGHTA and CDR2 FQGNSA. The CDR3 is made up of 14 amino acids. The ends lost 2 bases at V and 4 bases at J; junction bases unmatched: 4. CDR3 amino acids: CASSLPTGATEAFF. CDR3 nucleotides: TGTGCCAGCAGCTTACCAACAGGGGCCACTGAAGCTTTCTTT.

This sequence joins TRBV30 and TRBJ1-1, with D possibly TRBD1 on 5 matching bases. Trimming took off 1 base at V and 4 bases at J, with 13 bases between the two ends. The CDR3 loop spans 14 amino acids. The germline gives CDR1 GTSNPN, CDR2 SVGIG (reference sequence). For the CDR3, the DNA is TGTGCCTGGAGTGGGGCCGGGGGGAGCACTGAAGCTTTCTTT. It encodes CAWSGAGGSTEAFF.

This CDR3 reads CASTRGSYNEQFF. CDR3 sequence (DNA): TGTGCCAGCACTCGGGGCTCCTACAATGAGCAGTTCTTC. The chain recombines TRBV6-5 with TRBJ2-1, with D perhaps matching TRBD2 (5 bases). CDR3 size: 13 residues. CDR1 and CDR2 (germline): MNHEY, SVGAGI. Trimming pared 7 bases from V and 0 bases from J, leaving 7 bases between.

The chain joins TRBV7-7 to TRBJ2-5, with 9 bases matching TRBD1. This CDR3 spans 15 amino acids. The germline V gene encodes CDR1 SSHAT and CDR2 FNYEAQ (reference sequence). For the CDR3, the DNA is TGTGCTAGCGGCTCACCGGGACAGGGCCGGGAGACCCAGTACTTC. It specifies CASGSPGQGRETQYF.

This chain joins TRBV7-2 and TRBJ2-5, with 12 nucleotides matching TRBD2. V dropped 5 bases and J dropped 12; count of bases not matched to a gene: 13. Germline CDR1 reads SGHTA; CDR2 reads FQGNSA. This CDR3 is 15 amino acids long. The CDR3, as DNA: TGTGCCAGCAGCCTCGGGACTAGCGGGCAGAAACCCAAGTACTTC. Its protein product is CASSLGTSGQKPKYF.

Of note for this clone: This same CDR3 is encoded by further DNA sequences in the sample. The V gene is TRBV6-6, the J gene TRBJ1-5, with D possibly TRBD1 on 5 matching bases. The CDR3 is made up of 13 amino acids. The germline V gene has CDR1 MNHNY and CDR2 SVGAGI (reference sequence). V lost 5 bases and J 0 bases, leaving 5 bases between the germline ends. The CDR3 here is CASSQGSNQPQHF. CDR3 nucleotides: TGTGCCAGCAGTCAGGGTAGCAATCAGCCCCAGCATTTT.

This clone was counted once. The CDR3 here is CASSSGQWSYGYTF. The CDR3 DNA follows: TGTGCCAGCAGCTCGGGACAGTGGAGCTATGGCTACACCTTC. The V call is TRBV5-4, the J call TRBJ1-2; 7 nucleotides agree with TRBD1. V shed 3 bases, J shed 4 bases, and the junction held 6 bases outside the gene matches. The CDR3 is made up of 14 amino acids. CDR1 and CDR2 (germline): SGHNT, YYREEE (reference sequence). Full variable domain (outside the CDR3, taken from reference TRBV5-4 and TRBJ1-2): ETGVTQSPTHLIKTRGQQVTLRCSSQSGHNTVSWYQQALGQGPQFIFQYYREEENGRGNFPPRFSGLQFPNYSSELNVNALELDDSALYLCASSSGQWSYGYTFGSGTRLTVV.

Here the CDR3 reads CASSYIPGTTGAFF. CDR3 nucleotide sequence: TGTGCCAGCAGTTATATCCCAGGAACCACCGGAGCTTTCTTT. The chain has TRBV6-5 and TRBJ1-1, with unresolved D. In germline, CDR1 is MNHEY, CDR2 SVGAGI. This CDR3 spans 14 amino acids. V was pared by 3 bases and J by 10 bases, with 18 bases between.

This chain uses TRBV10-3 with TRBJ2-6; TRBD1 might be the D (6 bases). The length of the CDR3 is 14 residues. CDR1 and CDR2 from the germline V gene are ENHRY and SYGVKD. V was pared by 6 bases and J by 4 bases, with 10 bases between. Here the CDR3 DNA reads TGTGCCATCAGGGGGGACACGGGGGCCAACGTCCTGACTTTC. It is translated as CAIRGDTGANVLTF.

V and J are TRBV5-1 and TRBJ1-4; 9 bases agree with TRBD1. The germline gives CDR1 SGHRS, CDR2 YFSETQ. This CDR3 spans 16 amino acids. J was trimmed by 8 bases and V by 3 bases; bases with no gene match: 11. CDR3 nucleotide sequence: TGCGCCAGCAGCTCCTTATCCGGGACAGGGAACGAAAAACTGTTTTTT. Translation gives CASSSLSGTGNEKLFF.

As DNA, the CDR3 is TGTGCCAGCAGCTTGGAACAGGGGTCTGGCTACACCTTC. As protein: CASSLEQGSGYTF. The chain links TRBV5-4 to TRBJ1-2, with 7 bases matching TRBD1. CDR1 and CDR2 from the germline V gene are SGHNT and YYREEE (reference sequence). There are 13 residues in the CDR3. After removal of 0 bases from V and 7 bases from J, the junction contained 3 bases not matched to a gene.

The J gene is TRBJ2-7, the V gene TRBV19, with TRBD2 matching 7 bases. The CDR3 has 15 residues. V dropped 3 bases and J dropped 5; count of bases not matched to a gene: 10. The germline CDR1 and CDR2 sequences are LNHDA and SQIVND (reference sequence). The CDR3 sequence: CASSIQPRESHEQYF. CDR3 bases: TGTGCCAGTAGTATTCAACCGCGGGAGTCCCACGAGCAGTACTTC.

This chain connects TRBV6-5 to TRBJ2-5; 9 bases align to TRBD2. Germline values: CDR1 MNHEY, CDR2 SVGAGI. The length of the CDR3 is 14 residues. J gave up 4 bases and V 2 bases, and 2 bases lay outside the gene matches. The CDR3 DNA sequence: TGTGCCAGCAGTTACCTGACTAGCGGAGAGACCCAGTACTTC. This translates into CASSYLTSGETQYF.

The chain couples TRBV11-3 to TRBJ1-2; 10 bases are shared with TRBD1. Germline-derived CDR1 and CDR2 are SGHNT and YENEEA. CDR3 size: 14 residues. J gave up 8 bases and V 5 bases, and 8 bases lay outside the gene matches. CDR3 in DNA: TGTGCCAGCAGCCTGGACAGGGGGGGCCGGGGCTACACCTTC. This gives the protein CASSLDRGGRGYTF. Looking up the rest from reference TRBV11-3 and TRBJ1-2 gives the full variable domain: EAGVVQSPRYKIIEKKQPVAFWCNPISGHNTLYWYLQNLGQGPELLIRYENEEAVDDSQLPKDRFSAERLKGVDSTLKIQPAELGDSAVYLCASSLDRGGRGYTFGSGTRLTVV.

The chain carries TRBV28 and TRBJ2-1; the match to TRBD2 covers 10 bases. CDR1 is MDHEN and CDR2 is SYDVKM in the germline V gene. Losses at the gene ends were 2 bases for V and 9 bases for J; bases not matched to a gene: 4. The CDR3 has 14 residues. CDR3 amino acids: CASSLLAGAPEQFF. In nucleotides, the CDR3 is TGTGCCAGCAGTTTACTAGCGGGAGCCCCTGAGCAGTTCTTC.

This rearrangement joins TRBV11-2 to TRBJ2-2; 7 bases are shared with TRBD2. Germline V gives CDR1 SGHAT, CDR2 FQNNGV. The V segment lost 2 bases and the J segment 1 base; nucleotides outside the gene matches: 10. The CDR3 has 18 amino acids. The CDR3: CASSLTPGGGRNTGELFF. The CDR3 DNA reads TGTGCCAGCAGCTTAACCCCTGGCGGCGGGAGGAACACCGGGGAGCTGTTTTTT. Complete variable domain (other parts from reference TRBV11-2 and TRBJ2-2): EAGVAQSPRYKIIEKRQSVAFWCNPISGHATLYWYQQILGQGPKLLIQFQNNGVVDDSQLPKDRFSAERLKGVDSTLKIQPAKLEDSAVYLCASSLTPGGGRNTGELFFGEGSRLTVL.